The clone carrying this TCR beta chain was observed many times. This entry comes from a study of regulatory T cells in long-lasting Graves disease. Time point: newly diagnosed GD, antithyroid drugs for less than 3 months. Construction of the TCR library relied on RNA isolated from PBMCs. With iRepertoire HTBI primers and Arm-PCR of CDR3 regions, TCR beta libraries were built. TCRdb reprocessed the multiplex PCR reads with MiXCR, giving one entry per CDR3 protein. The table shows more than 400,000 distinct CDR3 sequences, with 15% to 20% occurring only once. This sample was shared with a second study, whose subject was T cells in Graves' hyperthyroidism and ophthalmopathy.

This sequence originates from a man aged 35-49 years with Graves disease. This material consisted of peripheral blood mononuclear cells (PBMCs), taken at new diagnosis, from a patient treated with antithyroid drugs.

The CDR3 sequence: CASSSSGLIQETQYF. CDR3 DNA sequence: TGTGCCAGCAGCAGCTCGGGACTTATACAAGAGACCCAGTACTTC. This chain uses TRBV7-2 with TRBJ2-5, with D perhaps TRBD2 (6 bases). With 5 bases removed from V and 2 bases from J, the gap between germline ends came to 15 bases. Germline V gene lookup returns CDR1 SGHTA and CDR2 FQGNSA. CDR3 length: 15 amino acids. The whole variable domain, remainder taken from reference TRBV7-2 and TRBJ2-5, is GAGVSQSPSNKVTEKGKDVELRCDPISGHTALYWYRQSLGQGLEFLIYFQGNSAPDKSGLPSDRFSAERTGGSVSTLTIQRTQQEDSAVYLCASSSSGLIQETQYFGPGTRLLVL.